This TCR beta chain stems from a study of cytomegalovirus exposure and HLA in healthy donors. Vbeta (60) and Jbeta (13) primers were used in the PCR. Produced via immunoSEQ multiplex PCR; TCRdb's table is partial and in-frame only. The sample holds under 150,000 clones, 65% to 85% seen once. Donors showed nominal health when sampled, although they likely had unrecorded immune exposures. The sequenced sample was PBMCs. This TCR was recovered from a woman under 40 in good health and CMV-seropositive.

DNA for the CDR3: TGTGCCAGCAGCTTAGAGTCGGAAGAGACCCAGTACTTC. This sequence encodes CASSLESEETQYF. The V gene is TRBV11-3, the J gene TRBJ2-5; D remains ambiguous. The V gene's germline CDR1 is SGHNT and CDR2 YENEEA. The CDR3 has 13 residues. V lost 0 bases and J lost 3, with 5 bases in between.